Listed here is a single T cell receptor (beta chain). Germline V gene sequence: CDR1 SGHDT, CDR2 YYEEEE. V lost 1 base, J lost 3 bases, and 13 bases lay in between. The length of the CDR3 is 15 residues. The source of the sample is a study of CD8+ T cells in alopecia areata. Sequencing relied on a cDNA template that was reverse transcribed from extracted RNA. The protocol was immunoSEQ multiplex PCR, while the TCRdb copy is restricted to in-frame clones and leaves out a portion. The sample lists approximately 90,000 clones, more than 65% occurring once. Treatment noted: oral pan-JAK inhibitor, 5-10 mg twice daily.

The origin of this receptor is a human donor with alopecia areata. The genes are TRBV5-6 and TRBJ1-1; no reliable D call. Sequencing used CD8+ T cells sorted from blood, obtained around week 42, from a patient treated with tofacitinib. CDR3 sequence reads: CASSLSGGGDTEAFF. Here the CDR3 DNA reads TGTGCCAGCAGCTTGTCGGGAGGAGGCGACACTGAAGCTTTCTTT. The whole variable domain, filled in from reference TRBV5-6 and TRBJ1-1, reads DAGVTQSPTHLIKTRGQQVTLRCSPKSGHDTVSWYQQALGQGPQFIFQYYEEEERQRGNFPDRFSGHQFPNYSSELNVNALLLGDSALYLCASSLSGGGDTEAFFGQGTRLTVV.